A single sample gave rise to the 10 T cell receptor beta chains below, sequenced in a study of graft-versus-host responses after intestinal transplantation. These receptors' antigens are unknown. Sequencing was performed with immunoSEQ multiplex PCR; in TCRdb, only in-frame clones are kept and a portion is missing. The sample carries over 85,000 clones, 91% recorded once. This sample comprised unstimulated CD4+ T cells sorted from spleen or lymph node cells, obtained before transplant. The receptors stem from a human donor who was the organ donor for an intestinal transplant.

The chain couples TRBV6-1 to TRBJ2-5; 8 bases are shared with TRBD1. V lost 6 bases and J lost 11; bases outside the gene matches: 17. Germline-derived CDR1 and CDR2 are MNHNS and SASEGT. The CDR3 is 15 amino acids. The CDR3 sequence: CASRMMGQVDGEQYF. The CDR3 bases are TGTGCCAGCAGGATGATGGGACAGGTTGATGGAGAGCAGTACTTC.

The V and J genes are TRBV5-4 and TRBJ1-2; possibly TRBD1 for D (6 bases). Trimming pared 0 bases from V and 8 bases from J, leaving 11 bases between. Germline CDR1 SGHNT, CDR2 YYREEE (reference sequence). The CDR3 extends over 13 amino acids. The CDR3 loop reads CASSLGGRKGYTF. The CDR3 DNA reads TGTGCCAGCAGCTTGGGGGGGCGTAAGGGCTACACCTTC. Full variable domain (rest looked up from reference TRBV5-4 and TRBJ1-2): ETGVTQSPTHLIKTRGQQVTLRCSSQSGHNTVSWYQQALGQGPQFIFQYYREEENGRGNFPPRFSGLQFPNYSSELNVNALELDDSALYLCASSLGGRKGYTFGSGTRLTVV.

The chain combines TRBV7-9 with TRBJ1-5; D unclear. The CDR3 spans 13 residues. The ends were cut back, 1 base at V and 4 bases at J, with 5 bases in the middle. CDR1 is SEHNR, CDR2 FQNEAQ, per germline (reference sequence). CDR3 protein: CASSLVPNQPQHF. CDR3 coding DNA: TGTGCCAGCAGCTTAGTCCCGAATCAGCCCCAGCATTTT.

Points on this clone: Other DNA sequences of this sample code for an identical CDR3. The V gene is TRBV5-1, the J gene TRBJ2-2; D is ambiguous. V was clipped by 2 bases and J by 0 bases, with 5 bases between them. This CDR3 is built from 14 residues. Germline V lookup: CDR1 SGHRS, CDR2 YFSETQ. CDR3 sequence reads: CASSLPANTGELFF. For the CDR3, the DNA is TGCGCCAGCAGCTTACCGGCGAACACCGGGGAGCTGTTTTTT.

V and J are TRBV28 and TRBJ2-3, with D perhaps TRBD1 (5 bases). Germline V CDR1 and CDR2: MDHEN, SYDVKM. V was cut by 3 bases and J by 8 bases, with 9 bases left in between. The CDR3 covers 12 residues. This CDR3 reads CASSLGRATQYF. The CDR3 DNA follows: TGTGCCAGCAGTTTGGGCAGGGCTACGCAGTATTTT.

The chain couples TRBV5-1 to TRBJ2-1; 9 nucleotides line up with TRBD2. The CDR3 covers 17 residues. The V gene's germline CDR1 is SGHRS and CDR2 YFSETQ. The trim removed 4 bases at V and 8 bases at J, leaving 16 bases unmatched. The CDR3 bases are TGCGCCAGCAGCCGTGGGAGCGGGGGGTACAATAGGGATGAGCAGTTCTTC. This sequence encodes CASSRGSGGYNRDEQFF.

The CDR3 nucleotides read TGTGCCACCAGCAGAGGAATCTGGAGTGACACTGAAGCTTTCTTT. Its protein product is CATSRGIWSDTEAFF. The chain joins TRBV15 to TRBJ1-1, with D hard to call. Trimming stripped 1 base from V and 3 bases from J, with 12 bases between. This CDR3 contains 15 residues. In germline, CDR1 is LNHNV, CDR2 YYDKDF (reference sequence).

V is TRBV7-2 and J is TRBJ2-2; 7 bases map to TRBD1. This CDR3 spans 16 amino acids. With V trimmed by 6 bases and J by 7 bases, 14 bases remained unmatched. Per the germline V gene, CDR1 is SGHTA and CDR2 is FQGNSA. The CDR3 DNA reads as TGTGCCAGCAGGCCCTTCCGGGACAGTTCAGTCGGGGAGCTGTTTTTT. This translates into CASRPFRDSSVGELFF.

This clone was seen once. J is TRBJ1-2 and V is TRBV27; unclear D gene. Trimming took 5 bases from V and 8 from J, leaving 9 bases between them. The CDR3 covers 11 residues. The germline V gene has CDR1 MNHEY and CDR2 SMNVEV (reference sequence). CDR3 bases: TGTGCCAGCAGTCCGGGTTGGGGCTACACCTTC. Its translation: CASSPGWGYTF.

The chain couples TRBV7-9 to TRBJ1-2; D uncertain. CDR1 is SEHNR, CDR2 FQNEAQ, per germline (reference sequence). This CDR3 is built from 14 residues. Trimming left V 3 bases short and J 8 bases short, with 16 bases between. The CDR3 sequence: CASSFRQNERGYTF. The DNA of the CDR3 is TGTGCCAGCAGCTTCAGGCAGAACGAACGGGGCTACACCTTC.